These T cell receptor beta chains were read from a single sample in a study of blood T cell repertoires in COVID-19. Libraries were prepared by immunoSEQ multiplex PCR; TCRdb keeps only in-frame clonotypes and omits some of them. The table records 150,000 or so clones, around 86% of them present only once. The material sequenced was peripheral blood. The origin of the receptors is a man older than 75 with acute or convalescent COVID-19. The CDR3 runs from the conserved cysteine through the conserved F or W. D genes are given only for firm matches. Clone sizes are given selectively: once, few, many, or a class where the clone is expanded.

CASSQLQGGKLFF TGTGCCAGCAGCCAGTTACAGGGTGGAAAACTGTTTTTT - TRBV3-1/TRBV3-2 - 13 TRBJ1-4
CAWTTGKGEQYF TGTGCCTGGACCACAGGGAAAGGCGAGCAGTACTTC - TRBV30 - 12 TRBJ2-7
CASSRDIDYGYTF TGTGCCAGCAGTCGGGACATTGACTATGGCTACACCTTC once TRBV12-3/TRBV12-4 - 13 TRBJ1-2
CASTHTLAGGDGYTF TGTGCCAGCACCCACACCCTGGCAGGGGGCGATGGCTACACCTTC - TRBV9 TRBD1 15 TRBJ1-2
CASSSGGGTDTQYF TGTGCCAGCAGCTCAGGCGGGGGCACAGATACGCAGTATTTT - TRBV6-5 - 14 TRBJ2-3
CAWGERAGYTF TGTGCCTGGGGGGAGAGAGCCGGGTACACCTTC - TRBV30 - 11 TRBJ1-2
CASSLVGLAGVGELFF TGTGCCAGCAGTTTGGTCGGACTAGCGGGAGTCGGGGAGCTGTTTTTT - TRBV28 TRBD2 16 TRBJ2-2
CASSRPGGPSYEQYF TGTGCCAGCAGCCGACCCGGGGGGCCCTCCTACGAGCAGTACTTC - TRBV5-4 - 15 TRBJ2-7
CASRILTGGFHNEQFF TGTGCCAGTAGGATCTTGACAGGGGGCTTTCACAATGAGCAGTTCTTC - TRBV19 TRBD1 16 TRBJ2-1
CASSLELRGVEQYF TGTGCCAGCAGCTTAGAACTCCGGGGTGTCGAGCAGTACTTC - TRBV7-2 - 14 TRBJ2-7
CASRTGTGWPYEQYF TGTGCCAGCAGGACCGGGACAGGGTGGCCCTACGAGCAGTACTTC - TRBV28 TRBD1 15 TRBJ2-7
CASKISATYNEQFF TGTGCCAGCAAGATTAGCGCTACCTACAATGAGCAGTTCTTC - TRBV6-5 - 14 TRBJ2-1
CSVEEAVTNTGELFF TGCAGCGTTGAAGAAGCGGTCACGAACACCGGGGAGCTGTTTTTT - TRBV29-1 - 15 TRBJ2-2
CASSPGGSSYEQYF TGTGCCAGCAGCCCCGGGGGGAGCTCCTACGAGCAGTACTTC - TRBV7-3 TRBD2 14 TRBJ2-7
CASKTGGRETQYF TGTGCCAGCAAGACGGGAGGGCGGGAGACCCAGTACTTC - TRBV6-5 TRBD2 13 TRBJ2-5